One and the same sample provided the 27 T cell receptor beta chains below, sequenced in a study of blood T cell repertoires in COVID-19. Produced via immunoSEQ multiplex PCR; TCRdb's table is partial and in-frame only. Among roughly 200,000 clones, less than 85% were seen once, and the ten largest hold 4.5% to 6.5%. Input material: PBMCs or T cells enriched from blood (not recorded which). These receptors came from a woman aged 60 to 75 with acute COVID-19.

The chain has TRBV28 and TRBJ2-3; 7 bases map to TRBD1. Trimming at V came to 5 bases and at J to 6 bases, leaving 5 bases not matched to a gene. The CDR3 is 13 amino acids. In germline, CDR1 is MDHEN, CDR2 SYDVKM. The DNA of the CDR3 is TGTGCCAGCAGTCTACAGGGGATGGATACGCAGTATTTT. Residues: CASSLQGMDTQYF.

CDR3 sequence: CASSLGTGGSEQYF. The CDR3 coding sequence is TGTGCCAGCTCCTTGGGAACAGGGGGGTCCGAGCAGTACTTC. This chain uses TRBV9 with TRBJ2-7, with TRBD1 identical over 8 bases. CDR3 size: 14 residues. Germline V gene lookup returns CDR1 SGDLS and CDR2 YYNGEE. With V trimmed by 7 bases and J by 6 bases, 12 bases remained unmatched.

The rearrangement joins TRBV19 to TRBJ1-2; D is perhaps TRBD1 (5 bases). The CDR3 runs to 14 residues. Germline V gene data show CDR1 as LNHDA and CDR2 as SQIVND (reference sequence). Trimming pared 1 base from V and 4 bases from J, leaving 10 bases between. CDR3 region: CASSIGTGLYGYTF. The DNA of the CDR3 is TGTGCCAGTAGTATAGGCACAGGTCTCTATGGCTACACCTTC.

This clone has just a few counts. The CDR3 DNA follows: TGTGCCATCAGTACTCAGCGCGGGAGAGTACACGAGCAGTACTTC. It translates to CAISTQRGRVHEQYF. The chain carries TRBV10-3 and TRBJ2-7; 7 bases fit TRBD2. There are 15 residues in the CDR3. Germline CDR1 and CDR2: ENHRY and SYGVKD. V shed 5 bases, J shed 5 bases, and the junction held 12 bases outside the gene matches.

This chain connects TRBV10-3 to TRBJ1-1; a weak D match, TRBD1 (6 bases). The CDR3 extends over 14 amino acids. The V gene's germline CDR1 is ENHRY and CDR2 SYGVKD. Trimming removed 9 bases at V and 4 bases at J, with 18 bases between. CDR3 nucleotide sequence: TGTGCCATTAATCCGGGGGGCGCGAGCACTGAAGCTTTCTTT. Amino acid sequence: CAINPGGASTEAFF.

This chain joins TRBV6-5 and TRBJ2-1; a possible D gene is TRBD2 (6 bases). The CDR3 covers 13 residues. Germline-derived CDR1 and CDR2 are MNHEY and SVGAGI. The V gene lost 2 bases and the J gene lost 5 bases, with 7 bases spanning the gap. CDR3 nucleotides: TGTGCCAGCAGTTACGGAGGGCACAATGAGCAGTTCTTC. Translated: CASSYGGHNEQFF.

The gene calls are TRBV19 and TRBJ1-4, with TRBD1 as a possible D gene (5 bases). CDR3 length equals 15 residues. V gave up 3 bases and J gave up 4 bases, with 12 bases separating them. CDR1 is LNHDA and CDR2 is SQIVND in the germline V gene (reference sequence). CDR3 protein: CASSIGAAINEKLFF. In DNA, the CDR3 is TGTGCCAGTAGTATTGGGGCGGCGATTAATGAAAAACTGTTTTTT.

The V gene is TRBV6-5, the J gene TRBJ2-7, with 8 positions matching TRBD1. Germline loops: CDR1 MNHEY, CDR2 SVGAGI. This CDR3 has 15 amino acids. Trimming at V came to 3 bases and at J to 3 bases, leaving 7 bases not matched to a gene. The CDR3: CASSYLGTGNYEQYF. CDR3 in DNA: TGTGCCAGCAGTTATCTCGGGACAGGAAACTACGAGCAGTACTTC.

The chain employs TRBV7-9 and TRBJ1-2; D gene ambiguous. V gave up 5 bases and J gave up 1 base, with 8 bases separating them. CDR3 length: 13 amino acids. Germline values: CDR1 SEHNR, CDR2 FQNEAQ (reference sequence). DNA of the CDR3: TGTGCCAGCAGCCCAGAATTTAACTATGGCTACACCTTC. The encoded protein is CASSPEFNYGYTF.

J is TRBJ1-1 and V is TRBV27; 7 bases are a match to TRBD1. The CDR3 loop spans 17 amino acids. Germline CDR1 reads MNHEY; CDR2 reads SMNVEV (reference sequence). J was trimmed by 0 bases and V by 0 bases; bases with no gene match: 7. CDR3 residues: CASSLSTGAAMNTEAFF. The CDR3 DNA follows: TGTGCCAGCAGTTTATCAACAGGGGCCGCGATGAACACTGAAGCTTTCTTT.

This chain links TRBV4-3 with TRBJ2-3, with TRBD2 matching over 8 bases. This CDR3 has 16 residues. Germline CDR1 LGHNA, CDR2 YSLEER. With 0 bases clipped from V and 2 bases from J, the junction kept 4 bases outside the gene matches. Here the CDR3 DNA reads TGCGCCAGCAGCCAAGAGCTAGCGGGCGCCACAGATACGCAGTATTTT. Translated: CASSQELAGATDTQYF.

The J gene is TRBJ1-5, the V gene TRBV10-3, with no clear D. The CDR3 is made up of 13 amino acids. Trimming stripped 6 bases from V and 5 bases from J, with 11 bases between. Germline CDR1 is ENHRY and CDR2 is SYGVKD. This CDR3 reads CAIRREVDQPQHF. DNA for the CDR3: TGTGCCATCAGGAGGGAAGTCGATCAGCCCCAGCATTTT.

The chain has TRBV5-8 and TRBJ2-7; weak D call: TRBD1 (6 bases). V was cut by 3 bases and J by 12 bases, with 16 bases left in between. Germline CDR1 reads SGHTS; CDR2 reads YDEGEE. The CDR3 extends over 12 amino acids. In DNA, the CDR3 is TGTGCCAGCAGCTCCCTTTTACAGGGATGGTACTTC. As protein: CASSSLLQGWYF.

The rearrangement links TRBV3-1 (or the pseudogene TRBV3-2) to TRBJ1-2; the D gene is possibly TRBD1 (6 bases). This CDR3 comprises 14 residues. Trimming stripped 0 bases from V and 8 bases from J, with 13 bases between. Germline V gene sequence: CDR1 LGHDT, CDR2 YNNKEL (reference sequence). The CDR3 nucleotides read TGTGCCAGCAGCCAAGAGGGGGACATCGGAGGCTACACCTTC. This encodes CASSQEGDIGGYTF.

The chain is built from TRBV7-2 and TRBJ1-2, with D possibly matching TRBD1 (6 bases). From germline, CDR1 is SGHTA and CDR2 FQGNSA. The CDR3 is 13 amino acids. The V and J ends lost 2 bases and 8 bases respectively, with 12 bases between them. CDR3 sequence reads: CASSLMRGNGYTF. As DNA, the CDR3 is TGTGCCAGCAGCTTAATGAGGGGGAACGGCTACACCTTC.

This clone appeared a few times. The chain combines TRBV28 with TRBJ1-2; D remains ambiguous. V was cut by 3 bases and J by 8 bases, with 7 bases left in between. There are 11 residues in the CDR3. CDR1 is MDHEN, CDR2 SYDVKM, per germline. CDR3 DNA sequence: TGTGCCAGCAGTTTGCGGGAGGGCTACACCTTC. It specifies CASSLREGYTF.

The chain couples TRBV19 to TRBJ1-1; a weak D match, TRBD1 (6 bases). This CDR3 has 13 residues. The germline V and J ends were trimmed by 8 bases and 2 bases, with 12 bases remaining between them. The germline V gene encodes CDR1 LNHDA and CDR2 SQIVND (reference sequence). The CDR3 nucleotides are TGTGCCAGTGGTGGGGGCCGTAACACTGAAGCTTTCTTT. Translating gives CASGGGRNTEAFF.

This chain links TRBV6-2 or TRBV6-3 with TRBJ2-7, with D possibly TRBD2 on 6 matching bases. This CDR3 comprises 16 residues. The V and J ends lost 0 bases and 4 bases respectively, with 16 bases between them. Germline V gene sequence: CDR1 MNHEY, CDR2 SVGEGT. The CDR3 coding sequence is TGTGCCAGCAGTTACTCGAATTGGCGGGGAGGTTACGAGCAGTACTTC. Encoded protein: CASSYSNWRGGYEQYF.

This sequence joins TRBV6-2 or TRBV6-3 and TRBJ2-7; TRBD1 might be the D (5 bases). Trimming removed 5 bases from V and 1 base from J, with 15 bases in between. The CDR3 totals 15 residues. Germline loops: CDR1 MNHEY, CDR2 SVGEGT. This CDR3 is CASSIRDAVSYEQYV. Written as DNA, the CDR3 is TGTGCCAGCAGTATCAGGGATGCGGTTTCCTACGAGCAGTACGTC.

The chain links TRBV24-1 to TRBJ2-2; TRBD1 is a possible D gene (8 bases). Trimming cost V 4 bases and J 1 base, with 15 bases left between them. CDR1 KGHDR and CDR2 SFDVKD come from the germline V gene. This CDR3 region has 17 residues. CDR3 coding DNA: TGTGCCACCAGTGACCACACAGGGGGGGGGAACACCGGGGAGCTGTTTTTT. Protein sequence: CATSDHTGGGNTGELFF.

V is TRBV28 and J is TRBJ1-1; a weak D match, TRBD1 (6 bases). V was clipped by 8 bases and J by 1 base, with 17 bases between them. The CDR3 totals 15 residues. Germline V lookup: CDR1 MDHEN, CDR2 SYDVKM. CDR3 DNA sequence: TGTGCCAGCTTATGGTCGGGGGGCCCGAACACTGAAGCTTTCTTT. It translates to CASLWSGGPNTEAFF.

CDR3 region: CASSQVYGGSYGYTF. In DNA form, the CDR3 reads TGTGCCAGCAGCCAAGTTTATGGAGGGAGCTATGGCTACACCTTC. V usage is TRBV3-1 (or the pseudogene TRBV3-2) and J usage is TRBJ1-2; D remains unclear. Germline lookup yields CDR1 LGHDT and CDR2 YNNKEL (reference sequence). V was cut by 1 base and J by 4 bases, with 13 bases left in between. The CDR3 loop spans 15 amino acids.

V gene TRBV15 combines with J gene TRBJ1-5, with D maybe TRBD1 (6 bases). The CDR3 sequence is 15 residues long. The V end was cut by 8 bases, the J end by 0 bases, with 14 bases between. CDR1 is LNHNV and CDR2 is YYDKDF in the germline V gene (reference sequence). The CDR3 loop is CATFPGGHSNQPQHF. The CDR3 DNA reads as TGTGCCACCTTCCCGGGGGGACATAGCAATCAGCCCCAGCATTTT.

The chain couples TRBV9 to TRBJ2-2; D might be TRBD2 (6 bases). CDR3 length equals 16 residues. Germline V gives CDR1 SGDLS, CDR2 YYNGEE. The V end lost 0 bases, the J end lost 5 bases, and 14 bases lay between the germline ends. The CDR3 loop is CASSVDRPGVTGELFF. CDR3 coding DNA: TGTGCCAGCAGCGTAGATAGACCGGGAGTGACCGGGGAGCTGTTTTTT.

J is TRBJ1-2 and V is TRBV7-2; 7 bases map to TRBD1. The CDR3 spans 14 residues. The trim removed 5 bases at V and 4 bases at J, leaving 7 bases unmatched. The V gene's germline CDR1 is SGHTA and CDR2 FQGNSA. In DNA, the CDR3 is TGTGCCAGCAGCACAGGAGACAGGGTCTATGGCTACACCTTC. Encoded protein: CASSTGDRVYGYTF.

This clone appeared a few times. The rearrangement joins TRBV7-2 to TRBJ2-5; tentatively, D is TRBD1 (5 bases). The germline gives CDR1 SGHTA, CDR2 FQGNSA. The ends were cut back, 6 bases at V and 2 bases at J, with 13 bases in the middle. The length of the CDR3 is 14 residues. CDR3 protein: CASSQSRTQETQYF. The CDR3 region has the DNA TGTGCCAGCAGTCAATCCCGGACACAAGAGACCCAGTACTTC. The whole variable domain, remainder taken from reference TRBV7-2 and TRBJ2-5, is GAGVSQSPSNKVTEKGKDVELRCDPISGHTALYWYRQSLGQGLEFLIYFQGNSAPDKSGLPSDRFSAERTGGSVSTLTIQRTQQEDSAVYLCASSQSRTQETQYFGPGTRLLVL.

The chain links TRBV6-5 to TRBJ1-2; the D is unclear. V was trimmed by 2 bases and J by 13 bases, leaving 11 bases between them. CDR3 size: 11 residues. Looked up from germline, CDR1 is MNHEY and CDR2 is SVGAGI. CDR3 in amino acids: CASSYAVPGTF. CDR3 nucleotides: TGTGCCAGCAGTTACGCAGTTCCTGGCACCTTC.